The TCR beta chain described here comes from a study of T cell responses to AZD1222 COVID-19 vaccine. Study results and limitations: Spike-specific TCR breadth rose after two AZD1222 doses, and depth rose as well. At baseline, just six AZD1222 recipients tested seropositive. Samples come after the peak T cell response, not at day 14.

Per germline, CDR1 SEHNR and CDR2 FQNEAQ (reference sequence). The V gene end was trimmed by 5 bases and the J gene end by 5 bases; junction bases not matched to a gene: 3. The CDR3 spans 14 residues. Concerning this clone itself: Its target is not known.

TCRdb keeps only in-frame clones here, not all; method: immunoSEQ multiplex PCR. Here the sample spans some 150,000 clones, approximately 91% being singletons. The material was peripheral blood, obtained after recovery from COVID-19. This chain links TRBV7-9 with TRBJ2-1; 10 bases are a match to TRBD2. This TCR came from an adult who had recovered from COVID-19. For the CDR3, the DNA is TGTGCCAGCAGCATACTAGCGGGGAACAATGAGCAGTTCTTC. This gives the protein CASSILAGNNEQFF. The variable domain in full, completed from reference TRBV7-9 and TRBJ2-1, reads DTGVSQNPRHKITKRGQNVTFRCDPISEHNRLYWYRQTLGQGPEFLTYFQNEAQLEKSRLLSDRFSAERPKGSFSTLEIQRTEQGDSAMYLCASSILAGNNEQFFGPGTRLTVL.